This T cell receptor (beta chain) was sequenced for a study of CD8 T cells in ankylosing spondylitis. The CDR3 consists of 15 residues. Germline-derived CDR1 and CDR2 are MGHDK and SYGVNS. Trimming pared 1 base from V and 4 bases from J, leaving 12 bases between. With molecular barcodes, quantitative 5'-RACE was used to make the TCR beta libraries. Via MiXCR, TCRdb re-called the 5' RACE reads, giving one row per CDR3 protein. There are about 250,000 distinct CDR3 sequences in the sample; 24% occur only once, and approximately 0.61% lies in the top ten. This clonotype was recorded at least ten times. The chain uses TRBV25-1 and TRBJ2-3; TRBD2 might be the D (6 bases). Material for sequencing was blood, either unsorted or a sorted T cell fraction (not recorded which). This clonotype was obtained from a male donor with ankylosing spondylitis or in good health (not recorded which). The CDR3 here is CASSEWGDRADTQYF. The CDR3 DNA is TGTGCCAGCAGTGAATGGGGGGATAGGGCAGATACGCAGTATTTT.